Each of the 4 T cell receptor beta chains below was sequenced from the same sample in a study of T cell changes during pregnancy in multiple sclerosis. Clones were read by immunoSEQ multiplex PCR, and TCRdb kept only the in-frame ones, dropping some. Among approximately 47,000 clones listed, approximately 93% were seen once. The sequencing used CD4+ T cells from peripheral blood mononuclear cells, collected in the first trimester of pregnancy. All receptors come from a female donor with multiple sclerosis, enrolled in a pregnancy study.

This rearrangement joins TRBV27 to TRBJ2-3, with TRBD2 matching 11 bases. CDR3 size: 15 residues. Germline trimming cut 6 bases from V and 3 bases from J; bases unmatched to any gene: 5. CDR1 and CDR2 (germline): MNHEY, SMNVEV (reference sequence). The CDR3 nucleotides are TGTGCCAGCAGGTTAGCGGGGGGGCAGACAGATACGCAGTATTTT. Translated, it gives CASRLAGGQTDTQYF.

This clone came up a few times. The gene calls are TRBV18 and TRBJ1-1, with a possible D match to TRBD1 (5 bases). The CDR3 has 15 amino acids. V dropped 5 bases and J dropped 2 bases, with 15 bases sitting between them. CDR1 is KGHSH and CDR2 is LQKENI in the germline V gene. The CDR3 sequence is CASSELRESNTEAFF. As DNA, the CDR3 is TGTGCCAGCTCAGAGCTCAGGGAATCTAACACTGAAGCTTTCTTT.

The rearrangement uses TRBV19 and TRBJ1-2, with D hard to call. V shed 3 bases and J shed 0 bases, with 8 bases lying between them. CDR1 and CDR2 (germline): LNHDA, SQIVND (reference sequence). The CDR3 runs to 14 residues. The CDR3 DNA reads as TGTGCCAGTAGTATCCAGAACACTAACTATGGCTACACCTTC. Amino acids: CASSIQNTNYGYTF.

The rearrangement uses TRBV29-1 and TRBJ1-3; D not certain. CDR1 and CDR2 from the germline V gene are SQVTM and ANQGSEA. V was clipped by 3 bases and J by 0 bases, with 9 bases between them. There are 14 residues in the CDR3. CDR3 in amino acids: CSVDGQDSGNTIYF. CDR3 DNA: TGCAGCGTTGATGGGCAGGACTCTGGAAACACCATATATTTT.